This T cell receptor (beta chain) was identified in a study of shared clonotypes between healthy human individuals. Trimming left V 6 bases short and J 1 base short, with 12 bases between. The CDR3 runs 15 residues. The germline V gene encodes CDR1 MNHNS and CDR2 SASEGT. Data came from immunoSEQ multiplex PCR; TCRdb stores just in-frame clones and leaves some out. The table includes millions of clones, 95% detected once. This chain joins TRBV6-1 and TRBJ1-4, with D uncertain. Material: naive CD4+ T cells sorted from blood. Subset reported: CD45RA+ positively selected. The sequence derives from a man aged 18 to 30 in good health. The CDR3 nucleotides are TGTGCCAGCAGACCAAACGGGTTAACTAATGAAAAACTGTTTTTT. It encodes CASRPNGLTNEKLFF.